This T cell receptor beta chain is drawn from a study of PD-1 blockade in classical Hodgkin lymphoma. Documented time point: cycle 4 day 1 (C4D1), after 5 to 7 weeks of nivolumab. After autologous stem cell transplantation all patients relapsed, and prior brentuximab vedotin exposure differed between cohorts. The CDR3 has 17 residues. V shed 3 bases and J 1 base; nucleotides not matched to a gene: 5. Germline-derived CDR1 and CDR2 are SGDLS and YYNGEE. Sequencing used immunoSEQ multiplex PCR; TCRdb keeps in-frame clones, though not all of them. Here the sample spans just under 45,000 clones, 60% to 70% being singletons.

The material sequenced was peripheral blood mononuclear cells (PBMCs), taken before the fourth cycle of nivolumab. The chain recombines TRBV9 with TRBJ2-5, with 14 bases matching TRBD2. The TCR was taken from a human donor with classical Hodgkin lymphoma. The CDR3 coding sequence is TGTGCCAGCAGCGCTCGACTAGCGGGGGGGCTCCAAGAGACCCAGTACTTC. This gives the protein CASSARLAGGLQETQYF.